This T cell receptor (beta chain) was documented in a study of blood T cells in healthy people across ages (dated by TCRdb to between 2014 and 2017). At the level of the whole study: In model experiments, template switching captured about one uniquely barcoded TCR beta cDNA molecule for every two T cells. Age-related changes in TCR beta repertoire diversity were measured in the study by deep sequencing normalized with unique cDNA molecular identifiers. The donors were divided into four age groups: young (average around 16 years), middle-aged (approximately 39), aged (about 61) and long-lived (82). To avoid experimental bias, donors of different ages were randomly spread across the sequencing lanes. For two donors (one aged 18 to 30 and one aged 80 or older), the study analyzed two additional independent replicas of 1 million unique cDNA reads from the same blood draw. The research as a whole found: Estimates of total diversity based on one million sequenced T cells were considered lower bounds and underestimates. The long-lived group showed more naive CD4+ T cells, fewer expanded clones and increased TCR diversity than the aged group, suggesting age selection. The percentage of naive T cells measured by flow cytometry correlated strongly with observed TCR beta diversity. Donor CMV infection status was unknown, potentially confounding age-related changes in expanded clonotypes. Conclusive comparison of naive and antigen-experienced compartments was prevented by the profiling of bulk unsorted PBMCs. As age increased, observed TCR beta diversity per million T cells dropped in a roughly linear way, and a significant reduction was already evident by age 40.

The V and J ends are trimmed by 0 bases and 0 bases, leaving 9 bases between them. CDR3 length: 15 amino acids, cysteine to phenylalanine. Only the CDR3 region is kept as DNA, spanning 45 bases read in frame from base 1. Sequences ENHRY (CDR1) and SYGVKD (CDR2) are obtained from the germline V gene. This clonotype appeared many times. The clone's antigen remains unknown. Base-call qualities are not available, and no considerably larger clone is one nucleotide away. Preparation of the library involved 5' RACE. The sequencer was an Illumina HiSeq 2500. The second PCR ran for roughly 7 to 11 cycles and used a J-beta primer mix along with a sample-barcoded 5' primer. A unique molecular identifier was introduced onto each TCR beta cDNA molecule by a template-switch 5' adaptor carrying 12 random nucleotides. At least 2.5 million CDR3-containing paired-end reads were obtained from each sample. All of the RNA was converted into first-strand cDNA using the Mint cDNA synthesis kit, with a TRBC-specific oligonucleotide serving as the primer. Following uracil-DNA glycosylase treatment, a first 18-cycle PCR with universal primers M1SS and BC2_uni_R was performed on all cDNA. As for how the authors treated the data: Each sample was normalized by randomly selecting 1 million high-quality reads, each carrying a distinct molecular identifier. Instead of being binned into consensus sequences, reads with shared molecular identifiers were discarded. MiTCR, with a Q25 quality threshold and the strictest error-elimination algorithm, was used for CDR3 identification, clonotype clustering and error correction. A nonparametric unseen species model with Euler transformation was used to estimate a lower bound on total TCR beta diversity. TCRdb reanalyzed the raw reads on its own, using fastp at Q25 for trimming and MiXCR for clone calling, and kept in-frame beta chains. Rows with one shared CDR3 protein collapse into an entry with the most common genes and DNA. TCRdb's processing, not the authors', yielded these V and J calls. In all, the sample holds 1.5 million to 2 million distinct CDR3 sequences, and about 30% of those were seen once. 7.7% of the sample belongs to the ten largest clones.

The approximately 39 donors, aged about 6 to 95 years, were systemically healthy Caucasian individuals from Russia. Approximately 9 milliliters of peripheral blood were collected from each donor into EDTA-treated Vacutainer tubes. Ficoll-Paque density-gradient centrifugation was used to isolate PBMCs, with at least 6 million obtained per sample. Trizol reagent was used to extract total RNA from the PBMCs, yielding at least 5.5 micrograms per sample. For every donor, flow cytometry on a PBMC aliquot measured the percentage of naive CD45RAhigh/CD27high T cells. Specimen: blood. The sequence was collected from a woman under 40 in good health. The chain couples TRBV10-3 to TRBJ2-7, and possibly TRBD2, on 5 matching bases. The CDR3 region: CAISESDWSSYEQYF. The DNA sequence follows: TGTGCCATCAGTGAGTCGGACTGGAGCTCCTACGAGCAGTACTTC.